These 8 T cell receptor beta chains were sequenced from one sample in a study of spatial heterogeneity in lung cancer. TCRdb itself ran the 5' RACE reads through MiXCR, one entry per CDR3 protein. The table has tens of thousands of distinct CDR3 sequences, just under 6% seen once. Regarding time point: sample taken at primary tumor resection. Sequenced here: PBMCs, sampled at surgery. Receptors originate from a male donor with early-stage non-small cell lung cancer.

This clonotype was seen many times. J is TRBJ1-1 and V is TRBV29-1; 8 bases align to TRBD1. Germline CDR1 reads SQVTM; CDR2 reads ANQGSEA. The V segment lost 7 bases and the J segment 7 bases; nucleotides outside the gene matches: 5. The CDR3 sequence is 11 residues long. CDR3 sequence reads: CSAGGANEAFF. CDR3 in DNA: TGCAGCGCAGGGGGCGCAAATGAAGCTTTCTTT.

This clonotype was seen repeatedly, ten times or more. This CDR3 is CASSPRTSGVSGANVLTF. In DNA form, the CDR3 reads TGTGCCAGCAGCCCTCGGACTAGCGGGGTCTCTGGGGCCAACGTCCTGACTTTC. The rearrangement links TRBV9 to TRBJ2-6; 12 nucleotides agree with TRBD2. Per germline, CDR1 SGDLS and CDR2 YYNGEE. The CDR3 is made up of 18 amino acids. The ends lost 4 bases at V and 0 bases at J; junction bases unmatched: 5.

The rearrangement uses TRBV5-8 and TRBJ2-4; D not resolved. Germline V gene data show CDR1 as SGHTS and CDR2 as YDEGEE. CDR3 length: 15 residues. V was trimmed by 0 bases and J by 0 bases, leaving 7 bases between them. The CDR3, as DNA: TGTGCCAGCAGCTTGGTCGCGGTAGCCAAAAACATTCAGTACTTC. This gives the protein CASSLVAVAKNIQYF.

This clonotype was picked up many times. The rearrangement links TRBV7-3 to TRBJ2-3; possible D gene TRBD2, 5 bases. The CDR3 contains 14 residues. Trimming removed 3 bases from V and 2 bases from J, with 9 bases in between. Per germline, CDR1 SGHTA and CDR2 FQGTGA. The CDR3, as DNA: TGTGCCAGCAGCTTCGGGATTTCCACAGATACGCAGTATTTT. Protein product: CASSFGISTDTQYF.

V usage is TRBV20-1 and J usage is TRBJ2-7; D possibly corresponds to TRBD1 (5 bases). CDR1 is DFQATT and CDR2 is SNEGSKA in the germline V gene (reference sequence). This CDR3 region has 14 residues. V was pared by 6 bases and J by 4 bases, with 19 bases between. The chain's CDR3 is CSALDRMKMYEQYF. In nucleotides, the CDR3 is TGCAGTGCGCTCGACAGAATGAAGATGTACGAGCAGTACTTC.

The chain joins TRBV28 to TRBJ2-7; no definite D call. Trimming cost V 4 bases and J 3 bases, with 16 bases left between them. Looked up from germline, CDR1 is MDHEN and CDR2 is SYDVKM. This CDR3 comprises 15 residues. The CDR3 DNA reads TGTGCCAGCAGTTATTCCGGGTCAGGAAGCTACGAGCAGTACTTC. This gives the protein CASSYSGSGSYEQYF.

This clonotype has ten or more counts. As DNA, the CDR3 is TGTGCCAGCAGCCAGCGGGGGGTCGGGGAGCTGTTTTTT. Translating gives CASSQRGVGELFF. This chain joins TRBV7-3 and TRBJ2-2; 9 nucleotides agree with TRBD2. Germline values: CDR1 SGHTA, CDR2 FQGTGA. The CDR3 length is 13 residues. V shed 5 bases and J 7 bases; nucleotides not matched to a gene: 2.

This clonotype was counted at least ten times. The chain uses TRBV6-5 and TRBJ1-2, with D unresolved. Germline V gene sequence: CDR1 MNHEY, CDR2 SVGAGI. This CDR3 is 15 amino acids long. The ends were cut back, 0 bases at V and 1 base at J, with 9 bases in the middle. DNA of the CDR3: TGTGCCAGCAGTTACTCGCTTCTGGGTAACTATGGCTACACCTTC. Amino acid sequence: CASSYSLLGNYGYTF.